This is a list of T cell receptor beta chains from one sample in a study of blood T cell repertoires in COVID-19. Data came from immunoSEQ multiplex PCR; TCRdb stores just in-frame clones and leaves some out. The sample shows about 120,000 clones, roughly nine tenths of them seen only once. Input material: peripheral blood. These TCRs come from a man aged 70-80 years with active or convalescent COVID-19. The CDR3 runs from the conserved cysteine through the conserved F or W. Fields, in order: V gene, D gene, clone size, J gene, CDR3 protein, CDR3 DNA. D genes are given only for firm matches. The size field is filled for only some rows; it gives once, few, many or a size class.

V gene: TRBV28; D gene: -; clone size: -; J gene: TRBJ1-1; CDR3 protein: CASISSWGSAFF; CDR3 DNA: TGTGCCAGCATTTCTTCTTGGGGCAGCGCTTTCTTT
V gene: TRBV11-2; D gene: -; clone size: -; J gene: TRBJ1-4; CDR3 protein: CASSLALPGAGDEKLFF; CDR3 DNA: TGTGCCAGCAGCTTAGCACTACCCGGGGCAGGGGATGAAAAACTGTTTTTT
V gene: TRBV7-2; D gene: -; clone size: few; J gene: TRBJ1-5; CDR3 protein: CASSSSTGPTQPQHF; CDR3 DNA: TGTGCCAGCAGCTCCTCGACAGGCCCTACTCAGCCCCAGCATTTT
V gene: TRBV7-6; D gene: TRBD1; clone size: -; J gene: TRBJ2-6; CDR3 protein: CASSPEQGAPGANVLTF; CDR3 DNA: TGTGCCAGCAGCCCCGAGCAGGGGGCGCCTGGGGCCAACGTCCTGACTTTC
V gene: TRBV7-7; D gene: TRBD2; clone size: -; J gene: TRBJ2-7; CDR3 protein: CASSPRGAGATSGHEQYF; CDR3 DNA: TGTGCTAGCAGCCCTAGAGGAGCGGGAGCGACGAGCGGCCACGAGCAGTACTTC
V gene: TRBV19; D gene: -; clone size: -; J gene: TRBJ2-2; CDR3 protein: CASSIDASANTGELFF; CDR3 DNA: TGTGCCAGTAGTATAGATGCAAGCGCGAACACCGGGGAGCTGTTTTTT
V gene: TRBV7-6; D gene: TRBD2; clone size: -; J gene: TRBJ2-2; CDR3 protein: CASSLRSDGTRTNTGELFF; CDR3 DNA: TGTGCCAGCAGCCTCCGATCGGATGGGACTAGGACGAACACCGGGGAGCTGTTTTTT
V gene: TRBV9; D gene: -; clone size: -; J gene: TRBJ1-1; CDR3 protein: CASSVASIVSGEAFF; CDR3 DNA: TGTGCCAGCAGCGTAGCTTCGATAGTGTCGGGGGAAGCTTTCTTT
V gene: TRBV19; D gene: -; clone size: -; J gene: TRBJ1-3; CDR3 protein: CASSEGRSGNTIYF; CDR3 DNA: TGTGCCAGTAGTGAGGGCCGCTCTGGAAACACCATATATTTT
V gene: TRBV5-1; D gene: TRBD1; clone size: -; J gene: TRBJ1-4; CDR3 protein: CASSFAGGNLATNEKLFF; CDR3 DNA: TGCGCCAGCAGCTTCGCAGGGGGCAACCTTGCAACTAATGAAAAACTGTTTTTT
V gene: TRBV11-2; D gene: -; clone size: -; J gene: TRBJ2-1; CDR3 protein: CASSIGVGAHNEQFF; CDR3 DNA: TGTGCCAGCAGCATCGGGGTGGGAGCGCACAATGAGCAGTTCTTC
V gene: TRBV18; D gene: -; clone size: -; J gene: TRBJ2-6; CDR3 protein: CASSPPSGSGANVLTF; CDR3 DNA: TGTGCCAGCTCACCACCCTCCGGCTCTGGGGCCAACGTCCTGACTTTC
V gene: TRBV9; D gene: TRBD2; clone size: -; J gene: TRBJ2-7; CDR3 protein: CASSVEGGSEQYF; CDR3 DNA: TGTGCCAGCAGCGTAGAAGGCGGGAGCGAGCAGTACTTC
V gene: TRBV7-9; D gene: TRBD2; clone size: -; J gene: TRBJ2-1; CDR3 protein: CASSLAGTSQYNEQFF; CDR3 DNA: TGTGCCAGCAGCTTAGCGGGGACTAGCCAGTATAATGAGCAGTTCTTC
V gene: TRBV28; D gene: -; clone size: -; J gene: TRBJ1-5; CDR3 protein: CAHRVSNQPQHF; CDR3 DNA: TGTGCCCACAGGGTTAGCAATCAGCCCCAGCATTTT
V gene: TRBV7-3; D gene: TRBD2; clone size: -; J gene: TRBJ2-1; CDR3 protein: CASSLMVGGPVNEQFF; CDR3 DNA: TGTGCCAGCAGCTTAATGGTGGGAGGGCCTGTAAATGAGCAGTTCTTC
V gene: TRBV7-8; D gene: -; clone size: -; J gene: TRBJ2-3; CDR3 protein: CASSYTGSDTQYF; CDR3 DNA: TGTGCCAGCAGCTACACAGGGTCAGATACGCAGTATTTT
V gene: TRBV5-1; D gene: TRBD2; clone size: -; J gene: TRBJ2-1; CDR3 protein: CASSSGTSAYNEQFF; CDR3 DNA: TGCGCCAGCAGCTCTGGGACTAGCGCTTACAATGAGCAGTTCTTC
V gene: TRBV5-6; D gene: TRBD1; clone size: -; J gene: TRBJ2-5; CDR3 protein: CASRAGGWYQETQYF; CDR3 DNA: TGTGCCAGCAGAGCAGGGGGCTGGTACCAAGAGACCCAGTACTTC
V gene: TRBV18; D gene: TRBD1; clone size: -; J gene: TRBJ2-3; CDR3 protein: CASSQGQGKHTQYF; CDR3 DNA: TGTGCCAGCTCCCAAGGACAGGGGAAACATACGCAGTATTTT
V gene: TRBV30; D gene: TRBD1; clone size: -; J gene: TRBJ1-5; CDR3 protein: CAWSITGGHQPQHF; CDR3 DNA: TGTGCCTGGAGTATTACAGGGGGACATCAGCCCCAGCATTTT
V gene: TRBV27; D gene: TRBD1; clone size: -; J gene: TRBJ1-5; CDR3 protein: CASSFTGGPNQPQHF; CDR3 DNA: TGTGCCAGCAGTTTCACAGGGGGACCAAATCAGCCCCAGCATTTT
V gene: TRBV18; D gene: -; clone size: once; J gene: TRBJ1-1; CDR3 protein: CASSPLDFEAFF; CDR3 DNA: TGTGCCAGCTCACCACTCGACTTTGAAGCTTTCTTT
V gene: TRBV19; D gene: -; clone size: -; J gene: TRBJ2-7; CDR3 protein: CASSTTAPYEQYF; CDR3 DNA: TGTGCCAGTAGTACGACAGCCCCCTACGAGCAGTACTTC
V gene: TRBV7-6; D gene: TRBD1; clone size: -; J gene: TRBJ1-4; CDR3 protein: CASSLRGQLNEKLFF; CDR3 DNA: TGTGCCAGCAGCTTAAGGGGACAGCTTAATGAAAAACTGTTTTTT
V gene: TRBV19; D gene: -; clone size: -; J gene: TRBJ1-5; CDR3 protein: CASSQQGGRGRSNQPQHF; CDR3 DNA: TGTGCCAGTAGCCAACAGGGAGGGCGAGGACGTAGCAATCAGCCCCAGCATTTT
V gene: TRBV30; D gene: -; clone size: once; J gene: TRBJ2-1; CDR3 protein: CAWSGNNEQFF; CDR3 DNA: TGTGCCTGGAGCGGGAACAATGAGCAGTTCTTC
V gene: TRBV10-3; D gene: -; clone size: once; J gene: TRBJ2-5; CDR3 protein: CAISEGGGGSETQYF; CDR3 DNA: TGTGCCATCAGTGAAGGGGGGGGAGGTTCAGAGACCCAGTACTTC
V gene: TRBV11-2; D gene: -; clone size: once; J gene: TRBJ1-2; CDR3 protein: CASRGRRGDYGYTF; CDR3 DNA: TGTGCCAGCAGGGGCCGAAGGGGCGACTATGGCTACACCTTC
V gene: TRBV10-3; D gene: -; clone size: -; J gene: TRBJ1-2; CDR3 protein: CAITDSSQGSGGYTF; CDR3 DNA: TGTGCCATCACTGACTCGTCACAGGGCTCGGGTGGCTACACCTTC
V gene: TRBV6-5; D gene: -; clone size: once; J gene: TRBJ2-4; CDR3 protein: CASSSSSGLGIYLQYF; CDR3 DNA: TGTGCCAGCAGTTCCTCATCAGGACTCGGAATCTATCTTCAGTACTTC
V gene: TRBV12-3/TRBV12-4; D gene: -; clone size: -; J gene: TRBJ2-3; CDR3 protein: CASSRDTDTQYF; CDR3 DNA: TGTGCCAGCTCAAGAGACACAGATACGCAGTATTTT
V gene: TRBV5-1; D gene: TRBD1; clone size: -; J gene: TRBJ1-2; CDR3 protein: CASSFTGAGGYTF; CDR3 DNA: TGCGCCAGCAGCTTTACAGGGGCCGGGGGCTACACCTTC
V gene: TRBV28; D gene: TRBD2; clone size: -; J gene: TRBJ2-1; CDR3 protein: CASRPGTSGYNEQFF; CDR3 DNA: TGTGCCAGCAGGCCCGGGACTAGCGGATACAATGAGCAGTTCTTC
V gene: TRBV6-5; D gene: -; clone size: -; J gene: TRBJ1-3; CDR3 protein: CASLARSGNTIYF; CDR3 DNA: TGTGCCAGCCTGGCCCGCTCTGGAAACACCATATATTTT
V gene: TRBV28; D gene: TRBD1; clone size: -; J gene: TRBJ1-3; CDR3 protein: CASNPGGRSGNTIYF; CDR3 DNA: TGTGCCAGCAATCCAGGGGGCCGCTCTGGAAACACCATATATTTT
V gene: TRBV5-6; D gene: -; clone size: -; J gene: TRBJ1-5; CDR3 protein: CASSLGAGWVSQHF; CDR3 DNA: TGTGCCAGCAGCTTGGGGGCAGGTTGGGTGTCCCAGCATTTT
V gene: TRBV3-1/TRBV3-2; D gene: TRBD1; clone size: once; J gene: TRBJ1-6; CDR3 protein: CASSQVPGDSVDSPLHF; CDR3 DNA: TGTGCCAGCAGCCAAGTACCTGGGGACAGTGTGGATTCACCCCTCCACTTT
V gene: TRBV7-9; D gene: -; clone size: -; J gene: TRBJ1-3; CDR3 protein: CATEEGPSGNTIYF; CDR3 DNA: TGTGCCACTGAGGAGGGGCCCTCTGGAAACACCATATATTTT
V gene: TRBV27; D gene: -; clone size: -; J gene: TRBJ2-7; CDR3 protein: CASSLTGDYEQYF; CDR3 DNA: TGTGCCAGCAGTTTAACAGGAGACTACGAGCAGTACTTC
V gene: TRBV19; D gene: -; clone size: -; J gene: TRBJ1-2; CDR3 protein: CASSTLAGPYGYTF; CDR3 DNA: TGTGCCAGTAGTACCCTCGCAGGGCCCTATGGCTACACCTTC
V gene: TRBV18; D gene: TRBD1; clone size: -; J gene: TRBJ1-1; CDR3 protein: CASSPGQGAGTEAFF; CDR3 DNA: TGTGCCAGCTCACCCGGACAGGGGGCGGGCACTGAAGCTTTCTTT
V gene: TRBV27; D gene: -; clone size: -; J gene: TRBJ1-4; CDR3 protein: CASSREGVVGEKLFF; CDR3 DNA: TGTGCCAGCAGTAGAGAGGGAGTTGTAGGAGAAAAACTGTTTTTT
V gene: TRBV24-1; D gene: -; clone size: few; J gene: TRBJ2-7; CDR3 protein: CATSESTDSYEQYF; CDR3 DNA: TGTGCCACCAGTGAATCGACGGACAGCTACGAGCAGTACTTC
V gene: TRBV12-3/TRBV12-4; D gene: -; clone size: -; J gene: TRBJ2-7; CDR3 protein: CASTRSYEQYF; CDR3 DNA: TGTGCCAGCACCCGGAGCTACGAGCAGTACTTC
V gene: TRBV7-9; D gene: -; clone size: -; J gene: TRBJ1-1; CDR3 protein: CASSSPLGENTEAFF; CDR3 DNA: TGTGCCAGCAGCTCCCCCCTAGGGGAGAACACTGAAGCTTTCTTT
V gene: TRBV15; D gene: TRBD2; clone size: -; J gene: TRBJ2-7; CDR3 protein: CATSRESGSYEQYF; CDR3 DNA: TGTGCCACCAGCAGAGAAAGCGGGAGCTACGAGCAGTACTTC
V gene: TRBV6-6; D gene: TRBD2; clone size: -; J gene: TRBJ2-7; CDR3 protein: CASSRKQGLGGYEQYF; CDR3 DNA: TGTGCCAGCAGTCGAAAGCAGGGACTAGGAGGCTACGAGCAGTACTTC
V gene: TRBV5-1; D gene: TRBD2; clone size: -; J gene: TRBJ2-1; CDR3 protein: CASSTASGAYNEQFF; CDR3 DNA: TGCGCCAGCAGCACCGCTAGCGGGGCCTACAATGAGCAGTTCTTC
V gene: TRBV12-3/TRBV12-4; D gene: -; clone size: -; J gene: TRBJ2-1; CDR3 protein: CASSLRDEQFF; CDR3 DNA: TGTGCCAGCAGCCTCCGGGATGAGCAGTTCTTC
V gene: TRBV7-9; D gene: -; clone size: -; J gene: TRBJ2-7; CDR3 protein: CASSPVDSEQYF; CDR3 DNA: TGTGCCAGCAGCCCAGTGGACAGCGAGCAGTACTTC
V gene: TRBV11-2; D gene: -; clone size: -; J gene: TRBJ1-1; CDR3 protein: CASSSWDKRRGTEAFF; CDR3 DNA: TGTGCCAGCAGCTCCTGGGACAAAAGGCGTGGCACTGAAGCTTTCTTT
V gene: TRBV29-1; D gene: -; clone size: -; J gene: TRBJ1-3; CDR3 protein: CSVGGPGLHSGNTIYF; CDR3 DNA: TGCAGCGTTGGGGGGCCCGGACTGCACTCTGGAAACACCATATATTTT
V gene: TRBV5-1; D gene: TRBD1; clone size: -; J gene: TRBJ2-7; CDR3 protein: CASSEGQQPYEQYF; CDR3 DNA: TGCGCCAGCAGCGAGGGACAGCAACCCTACGAGCAGTACTTC
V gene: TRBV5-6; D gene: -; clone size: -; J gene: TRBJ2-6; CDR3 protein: CASSSEWANVLTF; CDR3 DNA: TGTGCCAGCAGCTCGGAGTGGGCCAACGTCCTGACTTTC
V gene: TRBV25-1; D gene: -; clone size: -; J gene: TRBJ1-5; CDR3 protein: CASSDSGGVQPQHF; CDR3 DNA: TGTGCCAGCAGTGACTCGGGGGGGGTCCAGCCCCAGCATTTT
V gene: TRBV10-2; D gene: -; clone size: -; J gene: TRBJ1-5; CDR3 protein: CASRAGSGVGQPQHF; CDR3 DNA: TGCGCCAGCAGAGCGGGCTCCGGGGTAGGTCAGCCCCAGCATTTT
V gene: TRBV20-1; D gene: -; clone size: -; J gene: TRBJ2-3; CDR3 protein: CSASGSSDTQYF; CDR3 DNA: TGCAGTGCTAGTGGGAGTAGCGATACGCAGTATTTT
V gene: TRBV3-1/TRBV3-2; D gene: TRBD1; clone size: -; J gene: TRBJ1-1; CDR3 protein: CASSQGTGINTEAFF; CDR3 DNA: TGTGCCAGCAGCCAAGGGACAGGGATAAACACTGAAGCTTTCTTT
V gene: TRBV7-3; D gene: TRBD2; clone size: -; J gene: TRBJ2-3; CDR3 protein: CASSSPQGLAVDTQYF; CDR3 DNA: TGTGCCAGCAGCTCGCCCCAGGGACTAGCGGTAGATACGCAGTATTTT